This T cell receptor (beta chain) was sequenced for a study of cytomegalovirus exposure and HLA in healthy donors (dated by TCRdb to between 2016 and 2019). Looking at the study overall: An earlier analysis of several hundred of the donors reported approximately 280 Gb of sequence data and around 120 million unique TCR beta sequences obtained from about 179 million T cells. An early release covering roughly 600 HLA-typed donors comprised approximately 300 gigabases of sequencing data and approximately 80 million unique TCR sequences. Of the 300 to 500 genotyped donors, roughly 76% were placed in the genetic ancestry cluster associated with self-reported Caucasian donors. The aim of the study was to test whether cataloging public T cell receptors could identify signatures of past pathogen exposure. The study used immunosequencing to profile the T cell repertoires of under 700 subjects and linked those repertoires to cytomegalovirus serostatus. In addition to the first cohort of approximately 670 subjects, a separate validation cohort of 130 or so different subjects was used. High-throughput TCR immunosequencing, statistical association of individual TCRs with disease status, and machine learning were combined to predict cytomegalovirus infection status. A later analysis re-examined previously published TCR beta repertoires from more than 550 donors and added high-resolution HLA genotyping to investigate patterns of TCR occurrence. In the later analysis, no new phenotypic data were used to find candidate immune exposures; instead, reliance was placed on TCR beta sequences and their occurrence across donors. In an earlier analysis of 500 to 650 of the donors, high-throughput TCR beta sequencing was used to judge whether each TCR beta V gene segment behaved as functional or pseudogenic. Donor age, sex, ethnicity and CMV serostatus were compiled together with the repertoire data. In a later genetic analysis, genome-wide SNP genotypes for about three fifths of the roughly 670 donors were used, and that subset was treated as a discovery cohort. Every discovery cohort repertoire had been produced on one sequencing platform. HLA typing covered class I and class II loci at four-digit resolution. Typing coverage varied by locus: 629-630 donors for A, B, C, DRB1 and DQB1; more than 500 for DQA1; more than 600 for DPA1; roughly 450 for DPB1. Roughly 5 DR-DQ haplotypes were treated as single units for association and clustering because of strong linkage in the cohort. Across approximately 400 genotyped donors of the cohort, an average of about 240,000 unique TCR beta nucleotide sequences per donor were sequenced, and approximately 17% of those sequences were non-productive. The paper as a whole reports these results and caveats: In an earlier analysis of some 550 of the donors, most TCR beta V segments were observed in productive rearrangements about 87% or about 30% of the time, broadly matching IMGT annotations. A later analysis associated 17,000 or so TCR beta sequences with specific HLA alleles at a false discovery rate of 0.05. Three of the identified cytomegalovirus-associated TCR beta chains were confirmed in vitro to be specific for cytomegalovirus antigens. Compared with the roughly 600-donor mean, donors in an Asian-associated ancestry cluster had fewer N-insertions in productive TCRs, according to a later genetic analysis. In the study, about 150 TCR beta chains were listed as associated with cytomegalovirus. V-gene and J-gene trimming of TCR beta chains was associated with a missense DCLRE1C variant in a later genetic analysis, and the association was replicated in an independent cohort. Immune exposure information for the cohort was limited to CMV serostatus. When HLA alleles, especially DR and DQ, strongly co-occurred, attributing TCR associations to individual alleles was difficult. The classifier was reported to diagnose cytomegalovirus status with high specificity and sensitivity in both the original and validation cohorts. HLA typing was unavailable for some donors at each locus, so association tests used only the typed subset. Because the 87-base-pair reads could not distinguish some IMGT-functional V segments, including TRBV6-2 and TRBV6-3, those segments were excluded. While some public TCRs were present in many individuals, most TCR sequences turned up only very rarely across donors. The authors suggested that the approach could potentially be extended to other disease states and immunological phenotypes. Sequencing depth was assumed to be roughly uniform across donors in the presence/absence analyses, though that assumption may not hold. In this cohort, only TCR beta chains were sequenced, and detectable features were limited by the absence of alpha or paired-chain data. According to a later analysis, parvovirus B19, influenza, CMV and Epstein-Barr virus appeared linked to several top co-occurrence clusters. A further reported finding was that TCR beta sequences accurately predicted the HLA-A and HLA-B alleles for most subjects in the first cohort. In a later analysis, HLA-associated TCR beta chains were found to be more clonally expanded and to have lower generation probabilities than equally common non-associated chains. Because counts were too low, more than 15 rarely observed V segments, including chromosome 9 orphons, were left out of the earlier analysis of 587 of the donors. In a later analysis, most CMV-associated TCR beta chains were found to appear HLA-restricted, with HLA associations seemingly driven largely by CMV exposure. The sequencing pipeline was judged likely to have produced a cluster of highly shared sequence variants as a technical artifact. According to a later analysis, TCR association rates differed among HLA loci, with DRB1 alleles showing the most associated TCRs and HLA-C alleles showing the fewest. Correlated functional status among segregating V segments might be attributable to linkage disequilibrium, but an unknown experimental factor could not be ruled out.

Libraries were constructed by the immunoSEQ multiplex PCR assay. A mixture of 60 forward primers for TCR Vbeta segments and 13 reverse primers for TCR Jbeta segments was used in the multiplex PCR. The CDR3 region of rearranged TCR beta genes was amplified from genomic DNA with a multiplex PCR assay. The amplified TCR beta libraries were sequenced on the Illumina HiSeq System as 87-base-pair reads. The study's processing was this. A later analysis counted 75 million to 100 million unique TCR beta chains across the 550 to 750 repertoires, and 10 million to 12 million of these chains were shared by at least two donors. Raw reads were error-corrected and collapsed into unique sequences with a nearest-neighbor algorithm that merged closely related sequences to remove PCR and sequencing errors. To assign V, D and J gene segments, CDR3 sequences were aligned to IMGT reference sequences. For a sequence to be retained, a match of at least six nucleotides to both a V gene segment and a J gene segment was required. Rearrangements were classified as productive when the CDR3 lacked stop codons and remained in frame with V and J, and all other rearrangements were classified as non-productive. Following IMGT convention, CDR3 was defined as the stretch from the second conserved V-encoded cysteine to the conserved J-encoded phenylalanine. The earlier analysis of about 530 of the donors excluded any sequence lacking an unambiguous match to a single V gene segment. In an earlier analysis of 587 of the donors, V segments were called functional above 56.7% productive rearrangements and were called segregating when the between-donor standard deviation exceeded 5%. A statistical classification framework was built to diagnose cytomegalovirus status from the catalog of TCR beta chain sequences. V and J gene assignment, in a later analysis, came from comparing TCR nucleotide sequences with IMGT/GENE-DB human TR gene sequences. A later analysis assigned CDR3 sequences and most-parsimonious VDJ recombination scenarios with the TCRdist pipeline. In a later analysis, every TCR beta chain was defined by the combination of its CDR3 amino acid sequence and its V-gene family, and reads without a unique V-gene family were dropped. As a way to deal with suspected cross-contamination and a sequencing artifact, a later analysis dropped approximately 570 nucleotide sequences that were highly shared and had low generation probability. For each public chain, a later analysis derived a clonal expansion index from normalized ranks of inferred template counts within each repertoire. Generation probabilities in a later analysis came from a VDJ recombination model fitted to out-of-frame rearrangements, and those results were checked against IGoR. A later analysis scored TCR-TCR, TCR-HLA and TCR-CMV co-occurrence with hypergeometric tests, applying a repertoire-size bias correction to TCR pairs. To estimate false discovery rates, a later analysis permuted the HLA or CMV assignments 20 times. In a later analysis, co-occurring TCRs were grouped using DBSCAN, and TCRdist sequence similarity was added for clustering within HLA-allele-positive subsets. Repertoires with fewer than 30,000 or more than 120,000 public chains were left out of co-occurrence clustering, as were about five repertoires with anomalous nucleotide sharing. The table comes from immuneACCESS by way of TCRdb, which keeps in-frame sequences with V and J called. Part of the clones is missing from these tables; in studies checked, under half for an unresolved V gene and the rest for unknown reasons. V and J calls and clone size are those listed in that table; D and trimming were worked out from the DNA. This sample's table has entries for about 110,000 clones. The biggest ten clones account for roughly 3.6% of the sample.

A word on this clone: Its antigen is unknown.

The cohort was made up of approximately 700 healthy bone marrow donors. At the time of sampling, every cohort member was nominally healthy, though immune exposures that went unrecorded were likely present. The donor tested CMV seronegative, placing the donor among the 350 to 400 seronegative members of the cohort. Each donor provided a peripheral blood sample, and peripheral blood mononuclear cells were used for TCR beta sequencing. The Qiagen DNeasy Blood Extraction Kit was used to extract genomic DNA from the blood cell samples. There are 11 amino acids in the CDR3, from cysteine to phenylalanine inclusive. The retained sequence is limited to the CDR3, 33 bases, with the frame set at the first base. CDR1 is given as SNHLY and CDR2 as FYNNEI, both from the germline V gene. Trimming takes 7 bases from V and 10 bases from J, and the germline ends sit 13 bases apart.

The source of this sequence is a man under 40 in good health and CMV-seronegative. Recombination connected TRBV2 to TRBJ1-1, and possibly TRBD1, on 6 matching bases. Sequenced: PBMCs. DNA sequence: TGTGCCAGCACAGGGGAGGGAGCAGCTTTCTTT. Its protein is CASTGEGAAFF.